The clone carrying this T cell receptor (beta chain) was picked up one time. Its cognate antigen is unknown. High-throughput TCR beta sequencing covered peripheral CD8+ and CD4+ T cells. Controls were healthy donors (matched for age and sex). Germline CDR1 reads MNHEY; CDR2 reads SVGAGI. The V gene lost 6 bases and the J gene lost 1 base, with 12 bases spanning the gap. The CDR3 consists of 15 residues. Random hexamers were used to reverse transcribe about 0.5 to 1 ug of RNA. TCRdb called the immunoSEQ multiplex PCR reads again in MiXCR, with one record for every CDR3 protein. Of approximately 110,000 distinct CDR3 sequences in the sample, around 94% were seen once. This sample is drawn from a study of CD8 T cells in Susac syndrome. Study-level points and caveats: As acknowledged by the study, its TCR sequencing and HLA analysis included a relatively small number of individuals.

The sample taken for sequencing was CD4+ T cells from PBMCs. The receptor was derived from a human donor in good health. The chain is built from TRBV6-5 and TRBJ2-2; the D gene is possibly TRBD1 (6 bases). The DNA of the CDR3 is TGTGCCAGCAGAGGGCCGGGACAGAACACCGGGGAGCTGTTTTTT. It is translated as CASRGPGQNTGELFF.